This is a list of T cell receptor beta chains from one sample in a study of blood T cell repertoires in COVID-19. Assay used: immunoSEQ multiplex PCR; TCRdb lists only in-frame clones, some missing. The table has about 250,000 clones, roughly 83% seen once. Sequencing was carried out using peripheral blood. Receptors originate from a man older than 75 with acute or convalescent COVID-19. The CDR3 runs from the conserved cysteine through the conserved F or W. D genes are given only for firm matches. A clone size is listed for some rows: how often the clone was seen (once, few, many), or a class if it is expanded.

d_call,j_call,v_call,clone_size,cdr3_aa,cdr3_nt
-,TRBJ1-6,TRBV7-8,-,CASRTDSYNSPLHF,TGTGCCAGCAGGACAGATTCCTATAATTCACCCCTCCACTTT
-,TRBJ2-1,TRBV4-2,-,CASSQELQHYRYYNEQFF,TGTGCCAGCAGCCAAGAATTACAGCATTACCGATACTACAATGAGCAGTTCTTC
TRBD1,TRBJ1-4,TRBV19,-,CASSMRDRHEKLFF,TGTGCCAGTAGTATGCGGGACAGGCATGAAAAACTGTTTTTT
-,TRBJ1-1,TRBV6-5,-,CRAVKFGGGKTEAFF,TGTAGAGCAGTGAAGTTTGGCGGGGGGAAGACTGAAGCTTTCTTT
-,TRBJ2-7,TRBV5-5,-,CASSLAPASSYEQYF,TGTGCCAGCAGCTTGGCCCCCGCTAGCTCCTACGAGCAGTACTTC
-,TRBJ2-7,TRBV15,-,CATSRDRYSVDEQYF,TGTGCCACCAGCAGAGATCGGTATAGCGTAGACGAGCAGTACTTC
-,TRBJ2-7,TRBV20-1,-,CSALDSYEQYF,TGCAGTGCTCTAGACAGCTACGAGCAGTACTTC
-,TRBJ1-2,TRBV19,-,CATSRRDTKNNYGYTF,TGTGCCACCTCTCGCCGGGACACCAAGAATAACTATGGCTACACCTTC
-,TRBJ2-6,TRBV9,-,CASSAREVPSKGANVLTF,TGTGCCAGCAGCGCTCGGGAAGTGCCCTCGAAGGGGGCCAACGTCCTGACTTTC
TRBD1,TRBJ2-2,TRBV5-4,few,CASSSADRGRQSTGELFF,TGTGCCAGCAGCTCGGCCGACAGGGGGCGCCAGAGCACCGGGGAGCTGTTTTTT
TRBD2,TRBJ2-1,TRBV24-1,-,CATSDPGTTNNEQFF,TGTGCCACCAGTGATCCCGGGACTACAAACAATGAGCAGTTCTTC
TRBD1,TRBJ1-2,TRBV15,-,CATSRDRGLYGYTF,TGTGCCACCAGCAGGGACAGGGGGCTCTATGGCTACACCTTC
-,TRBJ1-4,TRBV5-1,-,CASSSRSATNEKLFF,TGCGCCAGCAGCTCTAGGTCTGCAACTAATGAAAAACTGTTTTTT
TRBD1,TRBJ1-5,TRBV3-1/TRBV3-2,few,CASSQGDRGRYQPQHF,TGTGCCAGCAGCCAAGGGGACAGGGGCAGATATCAGCCCCAGCATTTT
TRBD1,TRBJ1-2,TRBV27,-,CASSFGTGGGGYTF,TGTGCCAGCAGTTTCGGGACAGGGGGTGGTGGCTACACCTTC
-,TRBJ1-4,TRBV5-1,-,CASSLGRRGEKLFF,TGCGCCAGCAGCTTGGGTAGGAGGGGCGAAAAACTGTTTTTT
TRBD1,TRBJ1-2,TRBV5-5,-,CASSKDRGYGYTF,TGTGCCAGCAGTAAGGACAGGGGATATGGCTACACCTTC
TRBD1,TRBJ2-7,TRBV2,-,CASGQGGEQYF,TGTGCCAGCGGACAGGGAGGCGAGCAGTACTTC
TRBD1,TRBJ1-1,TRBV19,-,CASSMDNRGTEAFF,TGTGCCAGTAGTATGGATAACAGGGGCACTGAAGCTTTCTTT
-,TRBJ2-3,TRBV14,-,CASSQDRIGARTDTQYF,TGTGCCAGCAGCCAAGATCGTATTGGGGCCCGCACAGATACGCAGTATTTT
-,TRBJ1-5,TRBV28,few,CASTLRGSNQPQHF,TGTGCCAGCACCCTAAGGGGCTCCAATCAGCCCCAGCATTTT
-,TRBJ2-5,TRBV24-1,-,CATSGQGQETQYF,TGTGCCACCAGTGGGCAGGGGCAAGAGACCCAGTACTTC
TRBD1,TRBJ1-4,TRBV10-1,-,CASGTGRGATNEKLFF,TGCGCCAGCGGGACAGGACGGGGGGCGACTAATGAAAAACTGTTTTTT
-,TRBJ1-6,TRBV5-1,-,CASSWGGPGNSPLHF,TGCGCCAGCAGCTGGGGGGGGCCAGGCAATTCACCCCTCCACTTT
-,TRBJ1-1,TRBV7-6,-,CASSLAKGAGEAFF,TGTGCCAGCAGCTTAGCGAAAGGGGCCGGTGAAGCTTTCTTT
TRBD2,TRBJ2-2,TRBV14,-,CASSQRVHSGATGELFF,TGTGCCAGCAGCCAAAGAGTCCATAGCGGGGCAACCGGGGAGCTGTTTTTT
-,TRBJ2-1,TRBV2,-,CASSERGASHNEQFF,TGTGCCAGCAGTGAGCGGGGCGCGAGCCACAATGAGCAGTTCTTC
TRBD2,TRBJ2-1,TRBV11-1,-,CASSLESGSRNEQFF,TGTGCCAGCAGCTTAGAAAGCGGGAGTAGAAATGAGCAGTTCTTC
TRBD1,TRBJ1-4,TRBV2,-,CASSDRALNEKLFF,TGTGCCAGCAGCGACAGGGCCCTTAATGAAAAACTGTTTTTT
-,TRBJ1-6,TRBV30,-,CAWSRGGSYNSPLHF,TGTGCCTGGAGTAGAGGGGGATCCTATAATTCACCCCTCCACTTT
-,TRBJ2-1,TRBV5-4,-,CASSLRGSSYNEQFF,TGTGCCAGCAGCTTGCGTGGGAGCTCCTACAATGAGCAGTTCTTC
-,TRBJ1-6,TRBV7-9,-,CASSLAYSPLHF,TGTGCCAGCAGCTTGGCCTATTCACCCCTCCACTTT
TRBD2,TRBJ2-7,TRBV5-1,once,CASSWAGTSGVSSYEQYF,TGCGCCAGCAGCTGGGCCGGGACTAGCGGGGTTAGCTCCTACGAGCAGTACTTC
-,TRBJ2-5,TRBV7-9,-,CASSLASQPLETQYF,TGTGCCAGCAGCTTAGCGTCACAGCCGTTGGAGACCCAGTACTTC
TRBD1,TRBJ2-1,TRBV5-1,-,CASSSGQGSYNEQFF,TGCGCCAGCAGCTCGGGACAGGGATCCTACAATGAGCAGTTCTTC
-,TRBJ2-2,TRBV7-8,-,CASSVGANTGELFF,TGTGCCAGCAGCGTGGGAGCGAACACCGGGGAGCTGTTTTTT
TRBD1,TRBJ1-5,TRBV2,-,CASSGRQGEQPQHF,TGTGCCAGCAGTGGGAGACAGGGAGAACAGCCCCAGCATTTT
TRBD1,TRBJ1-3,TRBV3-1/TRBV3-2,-,CASSQVFTGTGPAIYF,TGTGCCAGCAGCCAAGTCTTTACCGGGACAGGGCCGGCCATATATTTT
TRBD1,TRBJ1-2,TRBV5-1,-,CASSLARGPLSWGYTF,TGCGCCAGCAGCTTGGCCAGGGGGCCGTTATCGTGGGGCTACACCTTC
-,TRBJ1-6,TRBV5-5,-,CASSPQDSTNSPLHF,TGTGCCAGCAGCCCACAGGACAGTACGAATTCACCCCTCCACTTT
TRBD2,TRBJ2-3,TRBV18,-,CASSHTGTSPTDTQYF,TGTGCCAGCTCTCACACCGGGACTAGTCCAACAGATACGCAGTATTTT
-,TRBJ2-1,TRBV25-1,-,CASSELAGHSYNEQFF,TGTGCCAGCAGTGAATTGGCAGGCCACTCCTACAATGAGCAGTTCTTC
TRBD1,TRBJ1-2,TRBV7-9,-,CASSINRGGYTF,TGTGCCAGCAGCATCAACAGGGGTGGCTACACCTTC
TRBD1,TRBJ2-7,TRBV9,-,CASSAQQGAPYEQYF,TGTGCCAGCAGCGCTCAACAGGGGGCCCCCTACGAGCAGTACTTC
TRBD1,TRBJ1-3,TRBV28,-,CASSGLGTGGSSGNTIYF,TGTGCCAGCAGTGGTCTTGGGACAGGGGGTTCCTCTGGAAACACCATATATTTT
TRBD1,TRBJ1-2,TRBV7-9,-,CASSLRDRARGGYTF,TGTGCCAGCAGCTTACGAGACAGGGCGAGAGGAGGCTACACCTTC
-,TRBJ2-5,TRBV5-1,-,CASSLEPNRVQETQYF,TGCGCCAGCAGCTTGGAGCCGAACAGGGTCCAAGAGACCCAGTACTTC
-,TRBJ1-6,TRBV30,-,CAWSDSGTVGRYSPLHF,TGTGCCTGGAGCGACTCCGGGACTGTGGGTCGATATTCACCCCTCCACTTT
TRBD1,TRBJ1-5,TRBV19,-,CASSISRGTVGQPQHF,TGTGCCAGTAGTATATCCCGCGGGACAGTAGGTCAGCCCCAGCATTTT
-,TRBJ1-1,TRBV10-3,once,CAMGRGLDTEAFF,TGTGCCATGGGGCGGGGGCTGGACACTGAAGCTTTCTTT
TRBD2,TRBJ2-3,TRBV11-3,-,CASQRGGQGDTQYF,TGTGCCTCACAGCGGGGGGGCCAGGGAGATACGCAGTATTTT
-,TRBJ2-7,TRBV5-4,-,CASSLEGDSSREQYF,TGTGCCAGCAGCTTGGAAGGGGACTCGTCTCGGGAGCAGTACTTC